The 22 T cell receptor beta chains listed next were all sequenced from one sample in a study of spatial heterogeneity in lung cancer (dated by TCRdb to between 2018 and 2021). These TCRs are of unknown antigen specificity. The time point label, read with the paper, signifies: sample taken at primary tumor resection. Library construction relied on 5' RACE. Sequencing instrument: NextSeq 500. TCRdb reprocessing: public reads trimmed at Q25 with fastp, clones called with MiXCR, in-frame beta chains kept. Rows with one shared CDR3 protein collapse into an entry with the most common genes and DNA. This sample holds approximately 21,000 distinct CDR3 sequences; under 7.5% were observed only once. The biggest ten clones account for 10% of the sample. Here is what the overall study found, with its caveats: The tumor nonsynonymous mutation count correlated with the number of expanded alpha and beta TCRs within the tumor.

Sample: lung tumor tissue, taken at surgery. The source of these receptors is a male donor with early-stage non-small cell lung cancer.

This clonotype was picked up many times. V gene TRBV11-2 combines with J gene TRBJ1-2, with D uncertain. Germline CDR1 and CDR2: SGHAT and FQNNGV. Trimming shortened V by 6 bases and J by 2 bases, and 10 bases separated the two germline ends. The CDR3 is made up of 13 amino acids. This CDR3 reads CASSHTENYGYTF. The CDR3, as DNA: TGTGCCAGCAGTCACACGGAGAACTATGGCTACACCTTC.

This clonotype was counted between two and nine times. The chain joins TRBV27 to TRBJ2-1; the D gene is possibly TRBD1 (5 bases). Deletions cut 8 bases from V and 5 bases from J, with 13 bases between. This CDR3 has 13 amino acids. Germline V gives CDR1 MNHEY, CDR2 SMNVEV (reference sequence). CDR3: CASLGLGDNEQFF. CDR3 nucleotide sequence: TGTGCCAGCTTGGGCCTAGGGGACAATGAGCAGTTCTTC.

There are many counts of this clonotype. The chain links TRBV6-5 to TRBJ2-1, with no clear D. CDR3 length equals 15 residues. Trimming removed 5 bases from V and 6 bases from J, with 17 bases in between. Germline CDR1 is MNHEY and CDR2 is SVGAGI. CDR3 in amino acids: CASSRPGQTPNEQFF. The CDR3 DNA reads TGTGCCAGCAGTCGTCCCGGTCAGACCCCCAATGAGCAGTTCTTC.

The chain carries TRBV11-2 and TRBJ2-6; D call uncertain. CDR1 is SGHAT, CDR2 FQNNGV, per germline. The CDR3 spans 15 residues. V lost 5 bases and J lost 0, with 8 bases in between. In DNA form, the CDR3 reads TGTGCCAGCAGCCCTACAGTCTCTGGGGCCAACGTCCTGACTTTC. Protein product: CASSPTVSGANVLTF.

A note on this clonotype: A much larger clone lies a single base off, so this may be a read error. This chain links TRBV20-1 with TRBJ2-1, with D unresolved. Germline CDR1 and CDR2: DFQATT and SNEGSKA (reference sequence). CDR3 length equals 16 residues. Written as DNA, the CDR3 is TGCAGTGCCCGAGACACCGGTTCACAGTCCTTCAATGAGCAGTTCTTC. It is translated as CSARDTGSQSFNEQFF.

At least ten counts were recorded for this clonotype. The chain uses TRBV7-2 and TRBJ1-5; TRBD1 might be the D (6 bases). Germline CDR1 reads SGHTA; CDR2 reads FQGNSA. The length of the CDR3 is 15 residues. The germline V and J ends were trimmed by 5 bases and 4 bases, with 15 bases remaining between them. Written as DNA, the CDR3 is TGTGCCAGCAGCCCCAGGGGCGGGTCTAATCAGCCCCAGCATTTT. This translates into CASSPRGGSNQPQHF.

This clonotype came up many times. The chain couples TRBV2 to TRBJ2-3; D is perhaps TRBD2 (6 bases). Germline assignment: CDR1 SNHLY and CDR2 FYNNEI. This CDR3 region has 11 residues. V was clipped by 6 bases and J by 6 bases, with 7 bases between them. The CDR3: CASSGGDTQYF. Here the CDR3 DNA reads TGTGCCAGCAGCGGAGGGGATACGCAGTATTTT.

The CDR3 bases are TGTGCCAGCAGTTTAGTCCACCAGGGGAGCTCTGGAAACACCATATATTTT. This encodes CASSLVHQGSSGNTIYF. The J gene is TRBJ1-3, the V gene TRBV28; maybe TRBD1 (6 bases). This CDR3 has 17 amino acids. The germline V and J ends were trimmed by 2 bases and 0 bases, with 14 bases remaining between them. CDR1 and CDR2 from the germline V gene are MDHEN and SYDVKM.

There are many counts of this clonotype. This chain joins TRBV12-3 or TRBV12-4 and TRBJ2-2; no clear D gene. The CDR3 is 12 amino acids. Trimming removed 1 base from V and 3 bases from J, with 0 bases in between. Here the CDR3 reads CASSLDTGELFF. The DNA of the CDR3 is TGTGCCAGCAGTTTAGACACCGGGGAGCTGTTTTTT.

CDR3 sequence (DNA): TGTGCCTGGAGTGCAGGGGACCCGCCGACCCAGTACTTC. The encoded protein is CAWSAGDPPTQYF. The chain links TRBV30 to TRBJ2-5; TRBD1 is a possible D gene (6 bases). There are 13 residues in the CDR3. Germline CDR1 GTSNPN, CDR2 SVGIG (reference sequence). V was cut by 1 base and J by 7 bases, with 13 bases left in between.

This clonotype was recorded many times. The V and J genes are TRBV28 and TRBJ1-5; D is possibly TRBD1 (6 bases). Looked up from germline, CDR1 is MDHEN and CDR2 is SYDVKM. This CDR3 has 15 residues. V was shortened by 3 bases and J by 4 bases, with 13 bases between the two germline ends. CDR3 sequence: CASSLGAGNNQPQHF. The CDR3 coding sequence is TGTGCCAGCAGTTTGGGGGCAGGGAATAATCAGCCCCAGCATTTT.

This clonotype was counted at least ten times. The genes are TRBV3-1 and TRBJ2-3, with D hard to call. V lost 4 bases and J lost 6, with 11 bases in between. This CDR3 is 13 amino acids long. Germline assignment: CDR1 LGHDT and CDR2 YNNKEL (reference sequence). CDR3 in amino acids: CASSLPSDDTQYF. The CDR3 DNA reads TGTGCCAGCAGCCTCCCTTCCGACGATACGCAGTATTTT.

This clonotype was seen at least ten times. The chain is built from TRBV7-6 and TRBJ2-3; 11 bases are shared with TRBD1. The CDR3 spans 15 residues. Germline V lookup: CDR1 SGHVS, CDR2 FNYEAQ. The trim removed 4 bases at V and 5 bases at J, leaving 5 bases unmatched. In DNA, the CDR3 is TGTGCCAGCAGCTCGTCCGGGACAGGGGGAGATACGCAGTATTTT. Protein sequence: CASSSSGTGGDTQYF. Full variable domain (rest looked up from reference TRBV7-6 and TRBJ2-3): GAGVSQSPRYKVTKRGQDVALRCDPISGHVSLYWYRQALGQGPEFLTYFNYEAQQDKSGLPNDRFSAERPEGSISTLTIQRTEQRDSAMYRCASSSSGTGGDTQYFGPGTRLTVL.

This clonotype was observed at least ten times. The chain uses TRBV24-1 and TRBJ2-1; 12 bases line up with TRBD1. The CDR3 extends over 16 amino acids. Germline CDR1 is KGHDR and CDR2 is SFDVKD. V was pared by 3 bases and J by 7 bases, with 6 bases of the junction left unmatched. The CDR3 loop is CATSDSPGQGANEQFF. The CDR3 coding sequence is TGTGCCACCAGTGATAGCCCGGGACAGGGGGCAAATGAGCAGTTCTTC.

This clonotype rates as medium-sized. The V call is TRBV12-3 or TRBV12-4, the J call TRBJ1-4; D call uncertain. The germline V and J ends were trimmed by 2 bases and 11 bases, with 15 bases remaining between them. CDR3 length: 14 amino acids. DNA for the CDR3: TGTGCCAGCAGTTTAAGGATGTCAGGTGGCAAACTGTTTTTT. Protein sequence: CASSLRMSGGKLFF.

This clonotype was seen at least ten times. The chain has TRBV29-1 and TRBJ2-3; 7 positions match TRBD1. V lost 6 bases, J lost 1 base, and 7 bases stayed unmatched. The CDR3 loop spans 14 amino acids. Germline V lookup: CDR1 SQVTM, CDR2 ANQGSEA. The CDR3 sequence is CSVTGPGGTDTQYF. CDR3 sequence (DNA): TGCAGCGTGACAGGGCCCGGAGGCACAGATACGCAGTATTTT.

This clonotype appeared many times. The rearrangement uses TRBV3-1 and TRBJ1-3; unclear D gene. CDR1 is LGHDT and CDR2 is YNNKEL in the germline V gene (reference sequence). V gave up 4 bases and J gave up 2 bases, with 12 bases separating them. The CDR3 sequence is 15 residues long. CDR3 protein: CASSLPGRTGNTIYF. CDR3 coding DNA: TGTGCCAGCAGCCTTCCGGGAAGGACTGGAAACACCATATATTTT.

In this sample, this clonotype turned up many times. The rearrangement uses TRBV20-1 and TRBJ2-3; no clear D gene. Germline CDR1 is DFQATT and CDR2 is SNEGSKA (reference sequence). There are 15 residues in the CDR3. V was cut by 3 bases and J by 0 bases, with 13 bases left in between. CDR3 loop: CSASPLTQSTDTQYF. DNA of the CDR3: TGCAGTGCTAGCCCGCTTACGCAAAGCACAGATACGCAGTATTTT.

This clonotype was seen many times. The gene calls are TRBV28 and TRBJ1-6; TRBD1 matches 7 bases. Trimming at V came to 2 bases and at J to 10 bases, leaving 8 bases not matched to a gene. Germline V lookup: CDR1 MDHEN, CDR2 SYDVKM. CDR3 length: 15 residues. As DNA, the CDR3 is TGTGCCAGCAGTTTACGACAGGGAATGGACTCACCCCTCCACTTT. It translates to CASSLRQGMDSPLHF.

This clonotype was seen ten or more times. The chain recombines TRBV7-9 with TRBJ2-5; TRBD1 aligns across 7 bases. Germline CDR1 SEHNR, CDR2 FQNEAQ (reference sequence). The J segment lost 3 bases and the V segment lost 5 bases, leaving 3 bases of the junction unmatched. The CDR3 totals 13 residues. DNA of the CDR3: TGTGCCAGCAGCGGCACAGGGGAAGAGACCCAGTACTTC. Translation gives CASSGTGEETQYF. The variable domain in full, completed from reference TRBV7-9 and TRBJ2-5, reads DTGVSQNPRHKITKRGQNVTFRCDPISEHNRLYWYRQTLGQGPEFLTYFQNEAQLEKSRLLSDRFSAERPKGSFSTLEIQRTEQGDSAMYLCASSGTGEETQYFGPGTRLLVL.

The chain uses TRBV6-2 or TRBV6-3 and TRBJ2-3; D may be TRBD2 (6 bases). The V gene lost 0 bases and the J gene lost 0 bases, with 7 bases spanning the gap. There are 15 residues in the CDR3. The germline V gene encodes CDR1 MNHEY and CDR2 SVGEGT. CDR3 protein: CASSYSGTSTDTQYF. DNA for the CDR3: TGTGCCAGCAGTTACTCCGGGACTAGCACAGATACGCAGTATTTT.

The rearrangement uses TRBV5-1 and TRBJ2-5, with 8 bases aligning to TRBD1. The CDR3 length is 11 residues. Germline-derived CDR1 and CDR2 are SGHRS and YFSETQ. V lost 5 bases, J lost 9 bases, and 3 bases stayed unmatched. CDR3 nucleotides: TGCGCCAGCAGACAGGGGGAGGCCCAGTACTTC. Its translation is CASRQGEAQYF. The full variable domain, rest sourced from reference TRBV5-1 and TRBJ2-5, is KAGVTQTPRYLIKTRGQQVTLSCSPISGHRSVSWYQQTPGQGLQFLFEYFSETQRNKGNFPGRFSGRQFSNSRSEMNVSTLELGDSALYLCASRQGEAQYFGPGTRLLVL.